This paragraph covers one TCR beta chain sequence. This clone showed up just once. It has no known antigen specificity. No much larger clone exists at a distance of one base, and base qualities are not known. The time point tag for this specimen amounts to: week 3, after first cycle of checkpoint inhibitor. Blood samples were collected before treatment (T0) and at week 3 (W3), after the first cycle of checkpoint blockade. Except for two patients with rapid clinical progression, response was assessed 12 weeks after the first infusion by RECIST 1.1; disease control meant complete response, partial response or stable disease. Patients were not eligible if they had prior systemic cancer treatment, concomitant immunosuppressant therapy or synchronous other active malignancies. TCR beta was sequenced in both bulk PBMC and plasma cell-free DNA in order to track circulating cells as well as T cell turnover. Lymphoprep and SepMate tubes were used to isolate PBMC from blood, and red cell lysis was then performed. QIAamp DNA Blood Mini kits were used to extract DNA from both PBMC and sorted T cell subsets.

The record originates from a study of blood T cell dynamics during melanoma immunotherapy (dated by TCRdb to between 2020 and 2021). Regarding the complete study: All patients had metastatic melanoma and were given first-line pembrolizumab or nivolumab plus ipilimumab as standard of care in the United Kingdom. To find early correlates of response, peripheral T cell receptor repertoires were profiled in metastatic melanoma patients before and after one cycle of checkpoint inhibitor therapy. A training cohort was formed from consecutive patients, and a further independent group of patients from the same centre was pooled into an external validation set.

CDR1 and CDR2, looked up from the germline V gene, are SNHLY and FYNNEI. Counted from cysteine to phenylalanine, this CDR3 has 13 amino acids. Just CDR3 DNA is preserved here, 39 bases in frame from base 1. The junction carries 8 bases between V and J, which are trimmed by 5 bases and 0 bases respectively. A fixed 350 ng of DNA was loaded for every bulk PBMC sample. TCR beta CDR3 sequences were amplified from genomic DNA using the immunoSEQ TCRb Assay kit according to manufacturer instructions. The KAPA Library Quantification Kit for Illumina platforms was used to quantify the pooled libraries by qPCR. Pooled libraries were clustered at 0.6-1.1 pM and sequenced on an Illumina NextSeq 500. Regarding the original processing steps: The TCR data were analyzed using immunoSEQ ANALYZER and the R LymphoSeq package. A rearrangement efficiency score was calculated as productive divided by the sum of productive and non-productive CDR3 sequences. Within each patient, timepoints were compared pairwise for clonality, measured with the Gini coefficient, and for diversity, measured with the Renyi index at alpha=1. In LymphoSeq, clonal relatedness was computed with an edit distance of 3 and repertoire similarity was computed with the Bhattacharyya coefficient. To classify response, a linear discriminant analysis based on week-3 changes in clonality and diversity was built with the R MASS and caret packages. The table was pulled from immuneACCESS by TCRdb, which kept in-frame rearrangements only. Such tables lose some clones; where checked, under half of the loss comes from unresolved V genes, and the rest has no known cause. The DNA was the basis for D and trimming; V, J and clone size are from that table. This sample is represented by more than 12,000 clones; 92% of them were singletons. The ten largest clones represent 0.9% to 0.95% of the sample.

Results and caveats for the whole study, not just this receptor: Whether the T cell clones behind the repertoire changes were melanoma-specific or instead reflected general immune activation was something the study could not determine. The relatively small sample size was acknowledged as potentially limiting generalization of the results. Unlike progressors, patients who went on to achieve disease control showed a bifurcated reorganization of the PBMC repertoire at W3, with either increased clonality or increased diversity.

This sequence originates from a human donor with melanoma. Source: blood, taken from a patient treated with checkpoint blockade. This receptor chain uses TRBV2 and TRBJ2-7, with the identity of the D gene unclear. This receptor carries the CDR3 CASSWTSSYEQYF. The nucleotide sequence is given as TGTGCCAGCAGTTGGACCAGCTCCTACGAGCAGTACTTC.